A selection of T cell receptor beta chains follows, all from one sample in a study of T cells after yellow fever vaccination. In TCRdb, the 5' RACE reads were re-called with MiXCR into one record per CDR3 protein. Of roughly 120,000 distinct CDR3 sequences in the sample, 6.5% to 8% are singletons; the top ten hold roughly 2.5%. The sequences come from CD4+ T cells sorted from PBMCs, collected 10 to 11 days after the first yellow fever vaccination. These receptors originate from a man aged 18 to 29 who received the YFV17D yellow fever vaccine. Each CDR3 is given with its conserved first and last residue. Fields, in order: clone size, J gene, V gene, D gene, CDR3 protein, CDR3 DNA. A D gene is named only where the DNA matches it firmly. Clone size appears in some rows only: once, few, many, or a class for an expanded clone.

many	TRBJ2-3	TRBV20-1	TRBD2	CSARKRGNTDTQYF	TGCAGTGCTAGAAAGCGGGGGAACACAGATACGCAGTATTTT
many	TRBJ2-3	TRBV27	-	CASSLRSGLGGTDTQYF	TGTGCCAGCAGCCTACGCTCGGGACTCGGGGGCACAGATACGCAGTATTTT
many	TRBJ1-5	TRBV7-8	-	CASSPQPRGNHQPQHF	TGTGCCAGCAGCCCCCAGCCCCGGGGAAACCATCAGCCCCAGCATTTT
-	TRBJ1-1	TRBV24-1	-	CATSERGTSTEAFF	TGTGCCACCAGCGAGAGGGGCACGAGCACTGAAGCTTTCTTT
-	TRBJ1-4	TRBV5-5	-	CASSPEWGNEKLFF	TGTGCCAGCAGCCCCGAGTGGGGCAATGAAAAACTGTTTTTT
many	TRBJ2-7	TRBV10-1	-	CASSESIGGTPIRRYF	TGCGCCAGCAGTGAGTCGATTGGGGGGACCCCTATTCGGCGGTACTTC
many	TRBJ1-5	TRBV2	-	CASRVRWNQPQHF	TGTGCCAGCAGAGTCAGGTGGAATCAGCCCCAGCATTTT
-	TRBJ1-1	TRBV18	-	CASSPTGPPDTEAFF	TGTGCCAGCTCACCGACGGGACCGCCCGACACTGAAGCTTTCTTT
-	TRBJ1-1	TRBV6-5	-	CASSYRSAGATEAFF	TGTGCCAGCAGTTACAGGTCGGCAGGGGCCACTGAAGCTTTCTTT
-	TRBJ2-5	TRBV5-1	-	CASSPTGREETQYF	TGCGCCAGCAGCCCCACAGGGCGGGAGGAGACCCAGTACTTC
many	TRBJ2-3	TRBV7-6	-	CASSPQMGDTQYF	TGTGCCAGCAGCCCACAGATGGGAGATACGCAGTATTTT
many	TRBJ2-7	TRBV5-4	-	CASSHLPVSLPSTF	TGTGCCAGCAGCCATCTTCCGGTTTCACTCCCATCAACCTTC
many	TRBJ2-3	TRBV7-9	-	CASSLDTGFKDTQYF	TGTGCCAGCAGCTTGGATACAGGGTTTAAGGATACGCAGTATTTT
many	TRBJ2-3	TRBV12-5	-	CASGPGTANLGTQYF	TGTGCTAGTGGTCCCGGGACTGCCAACCTCGGTACGCAGTATTTT